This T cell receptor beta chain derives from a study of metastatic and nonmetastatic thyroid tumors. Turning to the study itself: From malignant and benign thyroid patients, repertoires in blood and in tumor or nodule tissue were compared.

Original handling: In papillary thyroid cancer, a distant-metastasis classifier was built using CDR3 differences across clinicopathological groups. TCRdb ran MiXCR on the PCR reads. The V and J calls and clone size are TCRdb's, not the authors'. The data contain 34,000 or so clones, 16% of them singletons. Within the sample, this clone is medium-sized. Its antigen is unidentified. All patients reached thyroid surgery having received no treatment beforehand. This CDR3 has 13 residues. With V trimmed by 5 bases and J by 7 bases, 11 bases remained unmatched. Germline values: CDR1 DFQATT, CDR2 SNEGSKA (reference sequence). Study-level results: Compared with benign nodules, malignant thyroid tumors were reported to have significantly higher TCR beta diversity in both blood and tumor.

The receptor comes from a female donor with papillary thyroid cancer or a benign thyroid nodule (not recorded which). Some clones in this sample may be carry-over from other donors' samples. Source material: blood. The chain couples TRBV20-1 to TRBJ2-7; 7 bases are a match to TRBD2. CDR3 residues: CSAESVTSWEQYF. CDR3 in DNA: TGCAGTGCTGAGTCGGTGACTAGCTGGGAGCAGTACTTC.